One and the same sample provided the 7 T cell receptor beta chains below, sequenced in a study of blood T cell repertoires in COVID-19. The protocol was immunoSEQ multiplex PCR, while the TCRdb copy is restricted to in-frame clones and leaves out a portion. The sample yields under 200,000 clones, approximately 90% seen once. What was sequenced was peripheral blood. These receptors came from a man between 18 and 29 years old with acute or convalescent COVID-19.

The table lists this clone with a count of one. CDR3 amino acids: CASSLVYLTGSVYGYTF. The CDR3 nucleotides are TGTGCCAGCAGCTTAGTCTACCTGACAGGCTCTGTCTATGGCTACACCTTC. V is TRBV11-3 and J is TRBJ1-2; D possibly corresponds to TRBD1 (6 bases). CDR1 and CDR2 (germline): SGHNT, YENEEA. The CDR3 loop spans 17 amino acids. V was trimmed by 1 base and J by 4 bases, leaving 19 bases between them.

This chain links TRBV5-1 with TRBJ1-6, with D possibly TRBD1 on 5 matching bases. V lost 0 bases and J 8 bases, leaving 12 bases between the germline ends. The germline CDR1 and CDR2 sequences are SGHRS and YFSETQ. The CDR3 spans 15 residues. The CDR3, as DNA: TGCGCCAGCAGCTTGGCAGGTTCGGGGGATTCACCCCTCCACTTT. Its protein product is CASSLAGSGDSPLHF. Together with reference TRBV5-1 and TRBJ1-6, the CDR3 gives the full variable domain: KAGVTQTPRYLIKTRGQQVTLSCSPISGHRSVSWYQQTPGQGLQFLFEYFSETQRNKGNFPGRFSGRQFSNSRSEMNVSTLELGDSALYLCASSLAGSGDSPLHFGNGTRLTVT.

The DNA of the CDR3 is TGTGCCAGCAGTTTCCAGGGAGGTTACACTGAAGCTTTCTTT. It specifies CASSFQGGYTEAFF. The chain couples TRBV27 to TRBJ1-1; the D gene is possibly TRBD1 (5 bases). The CDR3 has 14 amino acids. In germline, CDR1 is MNHEY, CDR2 SMNVEV (reference sequence). V gave up 3 bases and J gave up 3 bases, with 11 bases separating them.

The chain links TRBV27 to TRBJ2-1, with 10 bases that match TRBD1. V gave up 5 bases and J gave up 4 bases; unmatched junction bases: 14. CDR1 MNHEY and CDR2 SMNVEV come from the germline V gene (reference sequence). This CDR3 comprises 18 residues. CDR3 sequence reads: CASSLRSRDRGRYNEQFF. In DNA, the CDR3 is TGTGCCAGCAGTCTAAGATCTCGGGACAGGGGAAGATACAATGAGCAGTTCTTC.

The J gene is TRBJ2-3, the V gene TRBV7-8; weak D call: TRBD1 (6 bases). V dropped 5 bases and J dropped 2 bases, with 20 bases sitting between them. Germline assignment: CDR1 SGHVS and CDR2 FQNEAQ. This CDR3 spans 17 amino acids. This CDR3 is CASSERWGRGNTDTQYF. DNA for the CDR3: TGTGCCAGCAGCGAAAGATGGGGCAGGGGTAACACAGATACGCAGTATTTT.

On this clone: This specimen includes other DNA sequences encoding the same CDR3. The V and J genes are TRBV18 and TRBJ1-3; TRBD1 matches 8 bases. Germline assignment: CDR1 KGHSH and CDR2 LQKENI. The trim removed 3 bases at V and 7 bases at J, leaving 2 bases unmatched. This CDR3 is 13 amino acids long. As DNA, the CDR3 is TGTGCCAGCTCACCTGGACAGGGCAACACCATATATTTT. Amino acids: CASSPGQGNTIYF.

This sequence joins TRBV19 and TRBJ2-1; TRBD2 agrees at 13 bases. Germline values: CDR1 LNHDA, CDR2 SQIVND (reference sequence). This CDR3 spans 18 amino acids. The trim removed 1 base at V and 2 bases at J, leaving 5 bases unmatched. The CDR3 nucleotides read TGTGCCAGTAGTATAGTGGGGACTAGCGGGGACCCCTACAATGAGCAGTTCTTC. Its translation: CASSIVGTSGDPYNEQFF.